This T cell receptor beta chain is drawn from a study of T-cell reconstitution after alpha-beta-depleted transplantation in children. This clonotype was picked up one time. The antigen is undetermined. Germline assignment: CDR1 MNHEY and CDR2 SMNVEV (reference sequence). With 7 bases removed from V and 2 bases from J, the gap between germline ends came to 15 bases. The CDR3 totals 14 residues. Broader study findings: Reportedly, only several hundred clones from non-depleted graft cells drove alpha-beta T-cell counts at about two months. T-cell numbers and diversity, one year after transplant, stemmed largely from T cells that were newly produced. The study traced high day-60 TCRbeta diversity in some patients to surviving recipient T cells and thymic progenitors.

Unique molecular identifiers featured in how the TCRbeta library was prepared. TCRdb analysed the PCR reads with MiXCR anew, one entry per CDR3 protein. Among 450,000 to 550,000 distinct CDR3 sequences listed, 9.5% to 12% were seen once. The sequences come from PBMCs, mostly from graft donor cells, collected 180 days after TCRalphabeta/CD19-depleted stem cell transplant. This sequence originates from a female patient between 2 and 15 years old who had a stem cell transplant for aplastic anemia, so the T cells may come from the graft donor. The chain employs TRBV27 and TRBJ2-7, with TRBD2 as a possible D gene (6 bases). CDR3 region: CASTLGGDPYEQYF. The CDR3 region has the DNA TGTGCCAGCACTTTGGGCGGGGACCCCTACGAGCAGTACTTC.